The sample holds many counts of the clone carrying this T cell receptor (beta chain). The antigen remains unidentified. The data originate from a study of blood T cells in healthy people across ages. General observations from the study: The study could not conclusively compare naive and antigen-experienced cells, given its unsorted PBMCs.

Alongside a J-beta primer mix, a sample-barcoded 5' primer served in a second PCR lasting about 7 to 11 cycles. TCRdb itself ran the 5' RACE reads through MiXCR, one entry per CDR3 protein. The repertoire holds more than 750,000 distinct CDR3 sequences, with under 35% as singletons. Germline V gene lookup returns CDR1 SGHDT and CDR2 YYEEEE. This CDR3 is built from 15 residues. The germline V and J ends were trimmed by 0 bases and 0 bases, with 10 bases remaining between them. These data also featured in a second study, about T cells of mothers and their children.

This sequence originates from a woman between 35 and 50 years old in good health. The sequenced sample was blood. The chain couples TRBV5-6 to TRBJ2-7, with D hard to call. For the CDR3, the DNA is TGTGCCAGCAGCTTGGGAAGCGCCGGCTCCTACGAGCAGTACTTC. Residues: CASSLGSAGSYEQYF.